The 31 T cell receptor beta chains in this list originate from one sample, sequenced in a study of T cells expressing NK-cell markers. TCRdb reprocessed the 5' RACE reads; each CDR3 protein has one entry and no DNA is given. In total, the table holds about 160,000 distinct CDR3 sequences. The sequenced material came from blood T cells: a sorted CD56 or NKG2C T cell subset, CD4+ or CD8+ T cells, or bulk PBMC T cells (not recorded which). The receptors come from a man aged 18 to 69 in good health.

CDR3 in amino acids: CASSYSDFSYEQYF. The rearrangement uses TRBV6-5 and TRBJ2-7. The CDR3 runs to 14 residues. Germline V gene data show CDR1 as MNHEY and CDR2 as SVGAGI.

The V and J genes are TRBV2 and TRBJ2-7. There are 13 residues in the CDR3. The germline gives CDR1 SNHLY, CDR2 FYNNEI. CDR3 in amino acids: CASKRELTYEQYF.

CDR3 region: CASSLAGQGVEQFF. The V gene is TRBV12-3 or TRBV12-4, the J gene TRBJ2-1; TCRdb picks TRBD1, but there is no DNA to check that call. The CDR3 runs to 14 residues.

The genes are TRBV9 and TRBJ2-1; TCRdb returns TRBD1, unconfirmable since there is no DNA. Per the germline V gene, CDR1 is SGDLS and CDR2 is YYNGEE. The CDR3 loop spans 17 amino acids. CDR3 region: CASSVAKTGPSYNEQFF.

The chain recombines TRBV7-9 with TRBJ1-6; TCRdb reports TRBD1, a call that lacks DNA to check it against. Germline values: CDR1 SEHNR, CDR2 FQNEAQ (reference sequence). The CDR3 consists of 13 residues. CDR3: CASSPTENSPLHF. Full variable domain (remainder filled in from reference TRBV7-9 and TRBJ1-6): DTGVSQNPRHKITKRGQNVTFRCDPISEHNRLYWYRQTLGQGPEFLTYFQNEAQLEKSRLLSDRFSAERPKGSFSTLEIQRTEQGDSAMYLCASSPTENSPLHFGNGTRLTVT.

J is TRBJ1-2 and V is TRBV2. The CDR3 extends over 12 amino acids. Germline V lookup: CDR1 SNHLY, CDR2 FYNNEI. This CDR3 is CASSERSGGYTF.

The chain employs TRBV6-5 and TRBJ1-3; TCRdb proposes TRBD1, but this gene call is untestable without DNA. Germline V CDR1 and CDR2: MNHEY, SVGAGI. The CDR3 sequence is 15 residues long. CDR3 sequence reads: CASSYYARSGNTIYF.

The chain combines TRBV20-1 with TRBJ2-3; TCRdb selects TRBD1, and the lack of DNA leaves this call unchecked. CDR3 length: 16 amino acids. Germline V gives CDR1 DFQATT, CDR2 SNEGSKA (reference sequence). CDR3: CSARDWTGANTDTQYF.

The rearrangement links TRBV5-6 to TRBJ2-1. Looked up from germline, CDR1 is SGHDT and CDR2 is YYEEEE. The CDR3 runs 15 residues. The CDR3 here is CASSLSGSSYNEQFF.

The V gene is TRBV20-1, the J gene TRBJ2-3; TCRdb proposes TRBD1, but this gene call is untestable without DNA. This CDR3 contains 14 residues. Looked up from germline, CDR1 is DFQATT and CDR2 is SNEGSKA (reference sequence). The CDR3 here is CSARDGQGTDTQYF.

This chain connects TRBV9 to TRBJ2-1; TCRdb names TRBD1, which stays unverified in the absence of DNA. This CDR3 region has 15 residues. Germline CDR1 is SGDLS and CDR2 is YYNGEE. CDR3 amino acids: CASSVGAGRDNEQFF.

The chain has TRBV5-1 and TRBJ1-1; the D call of TRBD1 rests on TCRdb alone, since no DNA is present to check it. The germline gives CDR1 SGHRS, CDR2 YFSETQ. The CDR3 is 15 residues long. The CDR3: CASSYDLWGVAEAFF.

The V gene is TRBV5-1, the J gene TRBJ1-2; TCRdb returns TRBD1, unconfirmable since there is no DNA. The CDR3 consists of 16 residues. Germline lookup yields CDR1 SGHRS and CDR2 YFSETQ. The CDR3 spells CASSRERQETIDGYTF.

CDR3 amino acids: CASSPTFIGGGGYTF. The J gene is TRBJ1-2, the V gene TRBV9; TCRdb calls TRBD1, which cannot be checked without DNA. Germline CDR1 is SGDLS and CDR2 is YYNGEE. This CDR3 spans 15 amino acids.

This chain uses TRBV5-1 with TRBJ2-7; lacking DNA, the TRBD1 call made by TCRdb goes unchecked. The CDR3 sequence is 14 residues long. Germline V gene lookup returns CDR1 SGHRS and CDR2 YFSETQ. CDR3 residues: CASSFGTGTYEQYF. Together with reference TRBV5-1 and TRBJ2-7, the CDR3 gives the full variable domain: KAGVTQTPRYLIKTRGQQVTLSCSPISGHRSVSWYQQTPGQGLQFLFEYFSETQRNKGNFPGRFSGRQFSNSRSEMNVSTLELGDSALYLCASSFGTGTYEQYFGPGTRLTVT.

The chain couples TRBV7-8 to TRBJ2-2; the D gene TCRdb calls, TRBD2, cannot be checked with no DNA. The CDR3 consists of 17 residues. Germline V lookup: CDR1 SGHVS, CDR2 FQNEAQ. CDR3 residues: CASSLGEGFYGTGELFF.

J is TRBJ2-1 and V is TRBV4-1. The CDR3 spans 15 residues. Germline V gene lookup returns CDR1 MGHRA and CDR2 YSYEKL. CDR3 sequence: CASSQLRGSYNEQFF.

This chain links TRBV20-1 with TRBJ2-3; TCRdb indicates TRBD2, and absent DNA this call remains unverified. Germline CDR1 DFQATT, CDR2 SNEGSKA (reference sequence). The CDR3 is made up of 18 amino acids. The CDR3 here is CSARDLTGTSGATDTQYF.

V and J are TRBV20-1 and TRBJ2-1; no DNA is available, so the TRBD1 call from TCRdb remains unchecked. This CDR3 is 14 amino acids long. In germline, CDR1 is DFQATT, CDR2 SNEGSKA (reference sequence). The CDR3 loop reads CSASPDDPNNEQFF.

This chain links TRBV7-9 with TRBJ2-1; TCRdb calls TRBD1, which cannot be checked without DNA. The CDR3 runs 15 residues. Germline V gene lookup returns CDR1 SEHNR and CDR2 FQNEAQ (reference sequence). The CDR3 loop reads CASSPPSVGSNEQFF.

The chain joins TRBV9 to TRBJ1-5; TCRdb returns TRBD1, unconfirmable since there is no DNA. CDR3 length: 14 residues. Germline V gene data show CDR1 as SGDLS and CDR2 as YYNGEE. This CDR3 is CASSVGASNQAQHF.

This rearrangement joins TRBV7-9 to TRBJ2-2; lacking DNA, the TRBD1 call made by TCRdb goes unchecked. In germline, CDR1 is SEHNR, CDR2 FQNEAQ (reference sequence). The CDR3 has 15 amino acids. CDR3 residues: CASSPPGGSTGELFF.

The chain uses TRBV25-1 and TRBJ1-1; the D call from TCRdb, TRBD1, cannot be confirmed without DNA. In germline, CDR1 is MGHDK, CDR2 SYGVNS. The CDR3 runs to 14 residues. The CDR3 reads CASSEYRGTSEAFF.

The V gene is TRBV10-3, the J gene TRBJ2-3; TCRdb calls TRBD2, which cannot be checked without DNA. CDR3 length equals 15 residues. In germline, CDR1 is ENHRY, CDR2 SYGVKD. The CDR3 protein is CAISEGGTFADTQYF.

The V call is TRBV7-6, the J call TRBJ2-7; the D call from TCRdb, TRBD2, cannot be confirmed without DNA. This CDR3 has 15 amino acids. Germline V gene data show CDR1 as SGHVS and CDR2 as FNYEAQ. The CDR3 region is CASSSRAGDSPEQYF.

This rearrangement joins TRBV6-1 to TRBJ1-1. This CDR3 spans 15 amino acids. Germline values: CDR1 MNHNS, CDR2 SASEGT. The CDR3 protein is CASSPRDIVNTEAFF.

The chain carries TRBV5-1 and TRBJ2-5; checking the TCRdb D call of TRBD2 is not possible without DNA. The CDR3 has 15 residues. The germline V gene has CDR1 SGHRS and CDR2 YFSETQ. This CDR3 is CASSLLGTRGETQYF.

The gene calls are TRBV6-2 or TRBV6-3 and TRBJ2-1; TCRdb picks TRBD1, but there is no DNA to check that call. The CDR3 spans 16 residues. The germline CDR1 and CDR2 sequences are MNHEY and SVGEGT. The CDR3 region is CASSFPTVTSYNEQFF.

The rearrangement links TRBV6-2 or TRBV6-3 to TRBJ2-1; TCRdb picks TRBD1, but there is no DNA to check that call. Germline V gene data show CDR1 as MNHEY and CDR2 as SVGEGT. The CDR3 has 15 amino acids. CDR3 amino acids: CASSGTGSLRPEQFF.

V and J are TRBV29-1 and TRBJ2-2; TCRdb's assignment of TRBD1 cannot be checked, as there is no DNA. This CDR3 is 14 amino acids long. Germline assignment: CDR1 SQVTM and CDR2 ANQGSEA. CDR3 residues: CGLQGGEDTGELFF.

This chain connects TRBV9 to TRBJ2-1; as DNA is missing, the TRBD2 call by TCRdb cannot be tested. CDR3 size: 19 residues. Germline CDR1 and CDR2: SGDLS and YYNGEE. This CDR3 is CASSDTGDSAQTQYNEQFF.